This T cell receptor beta chain was documented in a study of T-cell reconstitution after alpha-beta-depleted transplantation in children. The CDR3 consists of 15 residues. Germline values: CDR1 DFQATT, CDR2 SNEGSKA (reference sequence). V was trimmed by 0 bases and J by 4 bases, leaving 12 bases between them. Preparation of the TCRbeta library was carried out with unique molecular identifiers. Each CDR3 protein is one row after TCRdb ran MiXCR on the PCR reads. The sample shows about 440,000 distinct CDR3 sequences, around 46% of them seen only once. This clonotype has a single count. The sequenced sample was PBMCs, obtained before TCRalphabeta/CD19-depleted stem cell transplant. The sequence derives from a girl aged 2 to 9 with aplastic anemia, due to receive a stem cell transplant. V is TRBV20-1 and J is TRBJ1-4; TRBD1 might be the D (5 bases). The chain's CDR3 is CSARDTRANNEKLFF. The DNA of the CDR3 is TGCAGTGCTAGAGATACCAGGGCGAATAATGAAAAACTGTTTTTT.